The TCR beta chain under discussion was sequenced for a study of metastatic and nonmetastatic thyroid tumors. Study-level background: Thyroid patients, malignant and benign, had repertoires compared across blood and tumor or nodule tissue.

Thyroid surgery was performed in patients who had received no treatment beforehand. This clone was found many times. TCRdb re-clonotyped the PCR reads through MiXCR. The data hold about 27,000 clones, with roughly 26% observed a single time. There are 13 residues in the CDR3. V gave up 6 bases and J gave up 3 bases, with 9 bases separating them. CDR1 is SNHLY and CDR2 is FYNNEI in the germline V gene. The chain has TRBV2 and TRBJ2-1; tentatively, D is TRBD2 (5 bases). The sequence was collected from a female donor with papillary thyroid cancer or a benign thyroid nodule (not recorded which). Some clones in this sample may be carry-over from other donors' samples. The sequenced sample was blood. The CDR3 loop is CASSFEGYNEQFF. The CDR3 bases are TGTGCCAGCAGCTTCGAGGGCTACAATGAGCAGTTCTTC.